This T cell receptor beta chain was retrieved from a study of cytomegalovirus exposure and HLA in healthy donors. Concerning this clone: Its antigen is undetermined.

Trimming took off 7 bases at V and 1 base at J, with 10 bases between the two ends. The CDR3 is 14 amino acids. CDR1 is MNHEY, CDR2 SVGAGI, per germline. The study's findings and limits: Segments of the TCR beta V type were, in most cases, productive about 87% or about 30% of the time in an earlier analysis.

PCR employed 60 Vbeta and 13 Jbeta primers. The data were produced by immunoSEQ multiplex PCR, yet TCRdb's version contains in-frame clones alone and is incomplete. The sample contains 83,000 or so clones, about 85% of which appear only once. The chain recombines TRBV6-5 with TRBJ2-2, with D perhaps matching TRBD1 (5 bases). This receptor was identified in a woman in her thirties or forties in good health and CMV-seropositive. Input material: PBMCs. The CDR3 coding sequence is TGTGCCAGCAAAGGGGCGGAGAACACCGGGGAGCTGTTTTTT. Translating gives CASKGAENTGELFF.